Below are 4 T cell receptor beta chains sequenced from a single sample in a study of blood T cells in healthy people across ages. PCR was performed a second time for roughly 7 to 12 cycles using a sample-barcoded 5' primer and a J-beta primer mix. TCRdb re-analysed the 5' RACE reads in MiXCR, keeping a single row per CDR3 protein. The table includes some 1.1 million distinct CDR3 sequences, more than 30% detected once. The sequencing input was blood. The receptors were sampled from a man between 18 and 29 years old in good health.

A few counts support this clonotype. The chain has TRBV7-9 and TRBJ1-4; no firm D call. Trimming pared 1 base from V and 5 bases from J, leaving 14 bases between. The CDR3 extends over 16 amino acids. The germline V gene encodes CDR1 SEHNR and CDR2 FQNEAQ (reference sequence). The CDR3 sequence is CASSLELGGSNEKLFF. CDR3 nucleotides: TGTGCCAGCAGCTTAGAATTAGGAGGGAGCAATGAAAAACTGTTTTTT.

This clonotype was found a few times. The V call is TRBV20-1, the J call TRBJ1-2; TRBD1 is a possible D gene (5 bases). Germline loops: CDR1 DFQATT, CDR2 SNEGSKA (reference sequence). V lost 3 bases to trimming and J lost 2 bases, with 13 bases between them. This CDR3 has 14 amino acids. The CDR3, as DNA: TGCAGTGCTAGCGTGGGGGGATTGAACTATGGCTACACCTTC. As protein: CSASVGGLNYGYTF.

This chain links TRBV28 with TRBJ1-5, with a weak D call TRBD1 (6 bases). V gave up 1 base and J gave up 7 bases, with 8 bases separating them. Germline values: CDR1 MDHEN, CDR2 SYDVKM. CDR3 size: 13 residues. The CDR3 reads CASSLSGVQPQHF. The CDR3 nucleotides are TGTGCCAGCAGTTTATCAGGGGTCCAGCCCCAGCATTTT.

J is TRBJ1-4 and V is TRBV12-5; maybe TRBD1 (6 bases). Per the germline V gene, CDR1 is LGHNT and CDR2 is FRNRAP. V lost 5 bases and J 4 bases, leaving 20 bases between the germline ends. The CDR3 is 17 amino acids. The CDR3 protein is CASGNWYRRTVNEKLFF. The CDR3 nucleotides are TGTGCTAGTGGTAATTGGTACCGTAGGACAGTTAATGAAAAACTGTTTTTT.